What follows are 5 T cell receptor beta chains derived from one specimen sequenced in a study of cytomegalovirus exposure and HLA in healthy donors. Use of 60 Vbeta and 13 Jbeta primers characterized the PCR. Method: immunoSEQ multiplex PCR; TCRdb's copy keeps in-frame clones and lacks some. Of 120,000 or so clones in the sample, approximately 80% are singletons; the top ten hold just over 1%. Sequencing used PBMCs. These receptors came from a human donor in good health.

This chain connects TRBV19 to TRBJ2-3, with 10 bases matching TRBD1. V lost 6 bases and J lost 4; bases outside the gene matches: 10. CDR1 is LNHDA and CDR2 is SQIVND in the germline V gene (reference sequence). The CDR3 has 16 residues. The CDR3 reads CASSVLGQGSADTQYF. In nucleotides, the CDR3 is TGTGCCAGTAGCGTGCTGGGACAGGGGTCGGCAGATACGCAGTATTTT.

This sequence joins TRBV6-5 and TRBJ2-1, with 8 nucleotides matching TRBD2. This CDR3 spans 13 amino acids. Looked up from germline, CDR1 is MNHEY and CDR2 is SVGAGI. Trimming at V came to 5 bases and at J to 4 bases, leaving 1 base not matched to a gene. The CDR3 nucleotides read TGTGCCAGCAGTGTAGCGGGGTACAATGAGCAGTTCTTC. It specifies CASSVAGYNEQFF.

The chain couples TRBV7-9 to TRBJ2-7; 12 bases agree with TRBD2. Germline CDR1 SEHNR, CDR2 FQNEAQ (reference sequence). The CDR3 is 15 residues long. The V segment lost 5 bases and the J segment 3 bases; nucleotides outside the gene matches: 5. The CDR3: CASSLGTSGFYEQYF. The CDR3 region has the DNA TGTGCCAGCAGCCTGGGGACTAGCGGGTTCTACGAGCAGTACTTC.

The V gene is TRBV11-2, the J gene TRBJ2-7; TRBD1 agrees at 9 bases. After removal of 1 base from V and 2 bases from J, the junction contained 6 bases not matched to a gene. Germline V lookup: CDR1 SGHAT, CDR2 FQNNGV. The CDR3 has 16 amino acids. CDR3 in amino acids: CASSLGERDRAYEQYF. The DNA of the CDR3 is TGTGCCAGCAGCTTAGGTGAACGGGACAGGGCCTACGAGCAGTACTTC.

V is TRBV5-4 and J is TRBJ1-6; D remains ambiguous. V dropped 0 bases and J dropped 7 bases, with 11 bases sitting between them. Germline V lookup: CDR1 SGHNT, CDR2 YYREEE (reference sequence). This CDR3 has 15 residues. The CDR3 DNA reads as TGTGCCAGCAGCTTGGTTCCAGTAAAAAATTCACCCCTCCACTTT. Residues: CASSLVPVKNSPLHF.